A single sample gave rise to the 5 T cell receptor beta chains below, sequenced in a study of graft-versus-host responses after intestinal transplantation. For these receptors, no antigen is known. Libraries were prepared by immunoSEQ multiplex PCR; TCRdb keeps only in-frame clonotypes and omits some of them. The table has over 55,000 clones, over 75% seen once; the top ten hold 0.39%. The sample was unstimulated CD4+ T cells sorted from spleen or lymph node cells, taken before transplant. The receptors come from a human donor who was the organ donor for an intestinal transplant.

This clone turned up a few times. CDR3 DNA: TGTGCCAGCAGCTTAGTCACTAGCGGGGGGGGTAGAGAGACCCAGTACTTC. Amino acid sequence: CASSLVTSGGGRETQYF. This rearrangement joins TRBV7-2 to TRBJ2-5; 13 nucleotides match TRBD2. Germline V gene data show CDR1 as SGHTA and CDR2 as FQGNSA. The V gene end was trimmed by 1 base and the J gene end by 4 bases; junction bases not matched to a gene: 6. CDR3 length: 17 residues.

This clone is a singleton in its sample. V and J are TRBV28 and TRBJ1-2; the D is unclear. Trimming left V 11 bases short and J 12 bases short, with 25 bases between. Germline values: CDR1 MDHEN, CDR2 SYDVKM. This CDR3 is 13 amino acids long. CDR3 protein: CAGGGSNSMANTF. The CDR3, as DNA: TGTGCCGGTGGAGGGTCCAACTCTATGGCTAACACCTTC.

Only a few counts were recorded for this clone. This sequence joins TRBV4-2 and TRBJ2-1; 8 nucleotides match TRBD2. Losses at the gene ends were 1 base for V and 4 bases for J; bases not matched to a gene: 3. The CDR3 is 15 residues long. Germline V gene sequence: CDR1 LGHNA, CDR2 YNFKEQ. CDR3 loop: CASSQGLAKYNEQFF. The CDR3 coding sequence is TGTGCCAGCAGCCAAGGACTAGCGAAATACAATGAGCAGTTCTTC.

This chain uses TRBV2 with TRBJ2-3; D possibly corresponds to TRBD1 (6 bases). V was trimmed by 6 bases and J by 4 bases, leaving 8 bases between them. The CDR3 consists of 12 residues. Germline values: CDR1 SNHLY, CDR2 FYNNEI. CDR3 in amino acids: CASRQGSDTQYF. The CDR3 nucleotides read TGTGCCAGCAGACAGGGATCAGATACGCAGTATTTT.

The CDR3 loop reads CASRSGRDRRSGEKLFF. DNA for the CDR3: TGTGCCAGCAGATCAGGCCGGGACAGAAGGTCGGGTGAAAAACTGTTTTTT. The V and J genes are TRBV11-2 and TRBJ1-4, with TRBD1 identical over 7 bases. The V gene's germline CDR1 is SGHAT and CDR2 FQNNGV. V was clipped by 6 bases and J by 7 bases; unmatched bases: 17. The length of the CDR3 is 17 residues.